This T cell receptor (beta chain) was found in a study of Graves' ophthalmopathy and Graves' hyperthyroidism. The CDR3 consists of 13 residues. CDR1 and CDR2 from the germline V gene are MGHDK and SYGVNS. V lost 9 bases and J 7 bases, leaving 13 bases between the germline ends. Researchers classed hyperthyroidism as stable given no ophthalmopathy within 18 months of follow-up. Aged 18 to 65, hyperthyroidism patients had been newly diagnosed, with under 2 months' duration. Patients were left out if they had other autoimmune diseases, uncontrolled infections, pregnancy or lactation. This clonotype was counted at least ten times. Its antigen is not known. The sequenced template was RNA, covering the TCR beta CDR3 region. Second-round multiplex PCR came after a first-round RT-PCR that employed HTBI primers. TCRdb re-analysed the multiplex PCR reads in MiXCR, keeping a single row per CDR3 protein. Of 600,000 to 650,000 distinct CDR3 sequences listed, approximately 21% are singletons.

Findings of the study overall: Sensitivity of about 70% and specificity of less than 75% were achieved by the model that predicted ophthalmopathy progression.

The TCR was taken from a young woman with stable Graves' hyperthyroidism. Some clones in this sample may be carry-over from other donors' samples. The sequenced sample was peripheral blood. V usage is TRBV25-1 and J usage is TRBJ1-6; a possible D gene is TRBD1 (5 bases). In DNA form, the CDR3 reads TGTGCCAGTACGGGACCGGGGAATTCACCCCTCCACTTT. Amino acids: CASTGPGNSPLHF.